This section outlines one TCR beta chain sequence together with its context. Its antigen remains unidentified. Base qualities are not provided; no much larger clone lies one nucleotide away. CDR1 is given as SGHKS and CDR2 as YYEKEE, both from the germline V gene (reference sequence). V lost 4 bases and J lost 5 bases; the stretch between them is 9 bases long. The CDR3, cysteine through phenylalanine, is 12 amino acids long. CDR3 DNA only is kept here, 36 bases in frame from base 1. These data are taken from a study of somatic mutations in T cells in chronic GVHD (dated by TCRdb to the early 2020s). For sorting, staining was performed with anti-CD3, anti-CD4, anti-CD8 and a Vbeta20 antibody from the IOTest Beta Mark kit on a FACSAria III, and a purity above 98% was achieved. Mononuclear cells were isolated by Ficoll-Paque PLUS density gradient centrifugation from peripheral blood that had been collected in sodium heparin tubes. CD4+ Vbeta20+, CD4+ Vbeta20-, and CD8+ T cell fractions were FACS-sorted before TCRbeta deep sequencing.

Genomic DNA was isolated and then used for the TCRbeta deep sequencing. The immunoSEQ assay, provided as a commercial service, was used for both TCRbeta CDR3 sequencing and the initial data processing. In the paper's pipeline: Reads were demultiplexed, adapter and primer sequences removed, similar clones merged by frequency-ratio clustering, and V, D, J genes annotated with IMGT. TCRdb retrieved this table from immuneACCESS and kept in-frame rearrangements only. Not all clones are present; in checked studies, unresolved V genes account for under half, and no reason is known for the remainder. The V and J calls and the clone size are those of that table, but D and trimming were determined from the DNA. The sample table contains about 1,700 clones; only one count was recorded for around 60% of them. The ten largest clonotypes hold roughly 64% of the sample.

Source material: CD8+ T cells from blood. This clonotype was obtained from a male patient aged 50 or older with chronic graft-versus-host disease. Following a transplant, some T cells may be graft donor cells, not patient cells. This chain is built from TRBV5-5 and TRBJ2-5; TRBD2 is a possible D gene, resting on 6 matching bases. CDR3 sequence: CASSPGGETQYF. The DNA sequence reads TGTGCCAGCAGCCCCGGAGGGGAGACCCAGTACTTC.